These T cell receptor beta chains were read from a single sample in a study of blood T cell repertoires in COVID-19. Here immunoSEQ multiplex PCR was the method, and the copy in TCRdb shows in-frame clones only, minus some. The table includes 100,000 to 150,000 clones, around 74% detected once. The source material was peripheral blood. The receptors stem from a man aged 55-75 years with acute or convalescent COVID-19. CDR3s include the opening cysteine and the closing phenylalanine or tryptophan.

V gene | CDR3 protein
TRBV19 | CASNQGINQPQHF
TRBV19 | CASRTEGVYTF
TRBV16 | CASSQFAGGNNEQFF
TRBV7-8 | CASSLVAGGPRLAQYF
TRBV7-3 | CASSLGTGTEAFF
TRBV5-4 | CASSLDGQGNGYTF
TRBV11-3 | CASSSSGGSGANVLTF
TRBV7-2 | CASSPDRGLEKLFF
TRBV6-4 | CASSDSHRSSTGELFF
TRBV19 | CASSIEGREANYGYTF
TRBV9 | CASKRGTGAGEQFF
TRBV5-4 | CASSFRGLSSYNEQFF
TRBV27 | CATKRGNEETQYF
TRBV5-1 | CASSLGQGRTEAFF
TRBV14 | CASSSWTGVNTEAFF
TRBV6-5 | CASNVRGFIYGYTF
TRBV6-4 | CASSPSTSGDTDTQYF
TRBV2 | CASSPQGSNYGYTF
TRBV3-1/TRBV3-2 | CASSQDRGLTYTF
TRBV6-6 | CASRRDSSYGYTF
TRBV3-1/TRBV3-2 | CASSQGTGGNQPQHF
TRBV11-3 | CASSLAPAGLYNEQFF
TRBV9 | CASSGGHSPPYEQYF
TRBV30 | CAWNRDRANYGYTF
TRBV11-2 | CASSPGQNSNYGYTF
TRBV7-8 | CASSPAVVRNTEAFF
TRBV5-5 | CASSLVGQGNNEKLFF
TRBV30 | CAWTGRDMSFLDTQYF
TRBV30 | CAWAQTGFSPLHF
TRBV30 | CAWSDRGNTIYF
TRBV4-1 | CASSQEKHTGGLNEQFF
TRBV19 | CASSIDRVTSDTQYF
TRBV7-3 | CASSLTWTRGVPNEQFF
TRBV7-9 | CASSLETGGNYGYTF
TRBV2 | CASLAGFRTEAFF
TRBV6-1 | CASSDIGANYGYTF
TRBV11-1 | CASSVRTGYGYTF
TRBV5-5 | CASSLQGFTEAFF
TRBV5-1 | CASSLEGDTGELFF
TRBV7-2 | CASSHGPSGRYNEQFF
TRBV10-2 | CASSEYVSGGVDEQFF
TRBV25-1 | CASSEGAVSEAFF
TRBV24-1 | CATSAPGQGQETQYF
TRBV5-1 | CASSLVSGGREQYF
TRBV5-6 | CATRGPGGKLFF
TRBV7-3 | CASSLTIMGTGELFF
TRBV30 | CAWSATPFRDRERNTEAFF